This entry lists 15 T cell receptor beta chains sequenced from one sample in a study of T cells in Graves' hyperthyroidism and ophthalmopathy. RNA transcripts gave rise to amplified TCR beta CDR3 regions. The primer set for the first-round RT-PCR of the TCR CDR3 was HTBI. MiXCR, applied by TCRdb to the multiplex PCR reads, yields one record per CDR3 protein. Of about 380,000 distinct CDR3 sequences in the sample, about 13% were seen once. Sequenced sample: blood. The receptors here all came from a man under 40 with Graves' hyperthyroidism that later progressed to Graves' ophthalmopathy.

This clonotype was counted many times. This chain links TRBV4-1 with TRBJ1-1; 7 bases line up with TRBD1. Germline CDR1 reads MGHRA; CDR2 reads YSYEKL. Losses at the gene ends were 1 base for V and 0 bases for J; bases not matched to a gene: 5. This CDR3 is 16 amino acids long. CDR3: CASSQAGGQMNTEAFF. CDR3 in DNA: TGCGCCAGCAGCCAAGCTGGGGGACAGATGAACACTGAAGCTTTCTTT.

The chain uses TRBV12-3 or TRBV12-4 and TRBJ2-5, with TRBD1 matching over 7 bases. There are 14 residues in the CDR3. The ends lost 5 bases at V and 5 bases at J; junction bases unmatched: 8. CDR3 in DNA: TGTGCCAGCAGTCATACGACAGGGATGGAGACCCAGTACTTC. Translated: CASSHTTGMETQYF.

This clonotype was recorded many times. This rearrangement joins TRBV10-3 to TRBJ1-2; D perhaps matches TRBD1 (5 bases). The CDR3 has 17 residues. V lost 6 bases, J lost 3 bases, and 23 bases lay in between. CDR1 is ENHRY and CDR2 is SYGVKD in the germline V gene. The CDR3 loop reads CAIREGWTPGFDYGYTF. The CDR3 DNA follows: TGTGCCATCAGGGAGGGGTGGACACCGGGATTCGACTATGGCTACACCTTC.

The sample holds many counts of this clonotype. The rearrangement links TRBV18 to TRBJ2-1, with 12 bases lining up with TRBD1. The V gene's germline CDR1 is KGHSH and CDR2 LQKENI. The length of the CDR3 is 15 residues. V lost 3 bases and J lost 7; bases outside the gene matches: 4. The CDR3 DNA reads as TGTGCCAGCTCACCGGGGACAGGGGGCCGTAATGAGCAGTTCTTC. It yields the protein CASSPGTGGRNEQFF.

This clonotype was detected a few times. V is TRBV12-3 or TRBV12-4 and J is TRBJ2-2; D unresolved. The CDR3 length is 17 residues. V was trimmed by 7 bases and J by 5 bases, leaving 23 bases between them. CDR3 DNA sequence: TGTGCCAGCAAACATGGAGACTGGATCGCGGAAACCGGGGAGCTGTTTTTT. Encoded protein: CASKHGDWIAETGELFF.

This clonotype was counted between two and nine times. The rearrangement uses TRBV12-3 or TRBV12-4 and TRBJ1-4; D is possibly TRBD1 (5 bases). The germline V and J ends were trimmed by 3 bases and 6 bases, with 11 bases remaining between them. This CDR3 has 14 residues. The CDR3 is CASSFGGGYEKLFF. CDR3 bases: TGTGCCAGCAGTTTCGGTGGGGGGTATGAAAAACTGTTTTTT.

At least ten counts were recorded for this clonotype. The chain has TRBV5-1 and TRBJ2-1; D is undetermined. Germline CDR1 reads SGHRS; CDR2 reads YFSETQ. This CDR3 has 15 amino acids. V was shortened by 0 bases and J by 3 bases, with 10 bases between the two germline ends. The CDR3 DNA is TGCGCCAGCAGCTTGGTGCCAGTCGGCTACAATGAGCAGTTCTTC. The encoded protein is CASSLVPVGYNEQFF. Full variable domain (missing parts from reference TRBV5-1 and TRBJ2-1): KAGVTQTPRYLIKTRGQQVTLSCSPISGHRSVSWYQQTPGQGLQFLFEYFSETQRNKGNFPGRFSGRQFSNSRSEMNVSTLELGDSALYLCASSLVPVGYNEQFFGPGTRLTVL.

This clonotype was counted only a few times. The chain carries TRBV24-1 and TRBJ2-1; 7 bases map to TRBD2. The V and J ends lost 0 bases and 3 bases, in that order; junction bases with no gene match: 4. CDR1 and CDR2 (germline): KGHDR, SFDVKD. The CDR3 extends over 16 amino acids. CDR3 in DNA: TGTGCCACCAGTGATTTGGGGACTAAAAGCTACAATGAGCAGTTCTTC. Its translation is CATSDLGTKSYNEQFF.

This clonotype was seen a few times. The rearrangement joins TRBV19 to TRBJ2-3, with a tentative D call TRBD1 (5 bases). CDR3 length: 12 residues. Germline values: CDR1 LNHDA, CDR2 SQIVND (reference sequence). V was shortened by 6 bases and J by 2 bases, with 6 bases between the two germline ends. The CDR3 is CASRDITDTQYF. The CDR3 coding sequence is TGTGCCAGTAGGGACATCACAGATACGCAGTATTTT.

This clonotype showed up many times. The rearrangement joins TRBV12-3 or TRBV12-4 to TRBJ2-2; TRBD2 is a possible D gene (6 bases). Trimming removed 5 bases at V and 6 bases at J, with 19 bases between. The CDR3 sequence is 16 residues long. CDR3 loop: CASSGGPTRGSGELFF. The CDR3 DNA sequence: TGTGCCAGCAGTGGAGGCCCGACCCGGGGGTCCGGGGAGCTGTTTTTT.

This clonotype was seen only a few times. The chain is built from TRBV11-3 and TRBJ1-4; maybe TRBD1 (5 bases). The CDR3 runs 14 residues. The V and J ends lost 4 bases and 5 bases respectively, with 11 bases between them. CDR1 is SGHNT, CDR2 YENEEA, per germline. DNA of the CDR3: TGTGCCAGCAGCTCCAGGGACGGGAATGAAAAACTGTTTTTT. Its protein is CASSSRDGNEKLFF.

This clonotype was counted only a few times. Just one base apart from a much larger clone, this may be a read error. V gene TRBV6-2 or TRBV6-3 combines with J gene TRBJ1-3; TRBD1 is a possible D gene (5 bases). The CDR3 spans 14 residues. Germline V gene lookup returns CDR1 MNHEY and CDR2 SVGEGT. CDR3 DNA sequence: TGTGCCAGCAAGGCAGGGATCTCTGAAAACACCATATATTTT. This codes for CASKAGISENTIYF.

This clonotype was picked up a small number of times. This chain links TRBV9 with TRBJ2-1; 7 nucleotides agree with TRBD2. Per germline, CDR1 SGDLS and CDR2 YYNGEE. There are 16 residues in the CDR3. After removal of 0 bases from V and 7 bases from J, the junction contained 10 bases not matched to a gene. Here the CDR3 DNA reads TGTGCCAGCAGCGTAGGGGGGGGAGGGTTTGGGAATGAGCAGTTCTTC. Its translation: CASSVGGGGFGNEQFF.

In its sample, this clonotype was seen once. This chain links TRBV20-1 with TRBJ2-1; D call uncertain. The germline V and J ends were trimmed by 1 base and 8 bases, with 12 bases remaining between them. The CDR3 has 13 residues. CDR1 is DFQATT and CDR2 is SNEGSKA in the germline V gene (reference sequence). This CDR3 is CSARGPGLDEQFF. The CDR3 DNA follows: TGCAGTGCTAGAGGACCTGGGTTGGATGAGCAGTTCTTC.

This clonotype was picked up a small number of times. This chain connects TRBV6-6 to TRBJ1-4, with 7 bases that match TRBD1. The length of the CDR3 is 14 residues. Per germline, CDR1 MNHNY and CDR2 SVGAGI (reference sequence). The V and J ends lost 0 bases and 7 bases, in that order; junction bases with no gene match: 2. As DNA, the CDR3 is TGTGCCAGCAGTTACTCGACAGGGTTTGAAAAACTGTTTTTT. It encodes CASSYSTGFEKLFF.